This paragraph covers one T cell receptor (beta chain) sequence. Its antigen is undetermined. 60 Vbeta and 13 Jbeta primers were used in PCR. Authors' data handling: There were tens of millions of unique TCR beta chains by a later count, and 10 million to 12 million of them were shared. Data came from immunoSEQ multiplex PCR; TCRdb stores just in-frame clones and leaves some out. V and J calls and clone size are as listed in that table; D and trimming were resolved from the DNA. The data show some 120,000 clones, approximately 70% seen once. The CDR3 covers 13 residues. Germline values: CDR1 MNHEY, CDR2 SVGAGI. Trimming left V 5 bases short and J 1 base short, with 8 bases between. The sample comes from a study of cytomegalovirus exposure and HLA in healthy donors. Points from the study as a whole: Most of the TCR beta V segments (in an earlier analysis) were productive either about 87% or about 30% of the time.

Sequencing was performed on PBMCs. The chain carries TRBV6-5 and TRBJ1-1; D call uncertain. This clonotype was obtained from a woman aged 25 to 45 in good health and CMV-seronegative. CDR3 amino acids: CASSRSKNTEAFF. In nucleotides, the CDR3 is TGTGCCAGCAGTAGGAGCAAGAACACTGAAGCTTTCTTT.